The 26 T cell receptor beta chains below come from one sample, sequenced in a study of cytomegalovirus exposure and HLA in healthy donors. PCR amplification relied on 60 Vbeta primers (plus 13 Jbeta primers). TCRdb keeps only in-frame clones here, not all; method: immunoSEQ multiplex PCR. This sample has 40,000 or so clones, with roughly 76% found just once. The sample taken for sequencing was PBMCs. Receptors were obtained from a woman in her thirties in good health and CMV-seropositive.

The chain has TRBV7-9 and TRBJ2-3, with 11 nucleotides matching TRBD2. The CDR3 loop spans 15 amino acids. Germline trimming cut 5 bases from V and 4 bases from J; bases unmatched to any gene: 5. The germline V gene has CDR1 SEHNR and CDR2 FQNEAQ (reference sequence). The CDR3, as DNA: TGTGCCAGCAGCCAATCACTAGCGGGAGCAGATACGCAGTATTTT. Amino acids: CASSQSLAGADTQYF.

V is TRBV7-3 and J is TRBJ1-5; D not certain. The CDR3 is 15 amino acids. The V gene lost 1 base and the J gene lost 7 bases, with 14 bases spanning the gap. Looked up from germline, CDR1 is SGHTA and CDR2 is FQGTGA. CDR3 in DNA: TGTGCCAGCAGCTTAATGGCAGATTCCAGACAGCCCCAGCATTTT. Its protein product is CASSLMADSRQPQHF.

This sequence joins TRBV5-1 and TRBJ2-1; possible D gene TRBD1, 6 bases. This CDR3 comprises 13 residues. CDR1 and CDR2 from the germline V gene are SGHRS and YFSETQ. V lost 5 bases to trimming and J lost 6 bases, with 12 bases between them. CDR3 nucleotide sequence: TGCGCCAGCAGGGCAGGGGTCACCAATGAGCAGTTCTTC. Translating gives CASRAGVTNEQFF. The full variable domain, rest sourced from reference TRBV5-1 and TRBJ2-1, is KAGVTQTPRYLIKTRGQQVTLSCSPISGHRSVSWYQQTPGQGLQFLFEYFSETQRNKGNFPGRFSGRQFSNSRSEMNVSTLELGDSALYLCASRAGVTNEQFFGPGTRLTVL.

The J gene is TRBJ2-3, the V gene TRBV13; 12 nucleotides align to TRBD2. The V and J ends lost 5 bases and 6 bases, in that order; junction bases with no gene match: 9. Germline V lookup: CDR1 PRHDT, CDR2 FYEKMQ (reference sequence). This CDR3 contains 16 residues. The CDR3 DNA sequence: TGTGCCAGCAGCGCTCGACTAGCGGGGGATGGGGATACGCAGTATTTT. Protein sequence: CASSARLAGDGDTQYF.

The V gene is TRBV7-2, the J gene TRBJ2-5; TRBD2 aligns across 12 bases. This CDR3 spans 17 amino acids. V shed 6 bases and J 6 bases; nucleotides not matched to a gene: 14. Germline lookup yields CDR1 SGHTA and CDR2 FQGNSA. The CDR3 DNA reads TGTGCCAGCAGGCCAGGGGGGGCTAGCGGGAGGGGAAAGACCCAGTACTTC. Protein sequence: CASRPGGASGRGKTQYF.

The chain recombines TRBV18 with TRBJ2-3, with TRBD2 identical over 8 bases. V shed 3 bases and J 5 bases; nucleotides not matched to a gene: 7. This CDR3 region has 15 residues. Germline V gives CDR1 KGHSH, CDR2 LQKENI. The CDR3 loop is CASSPTGGAGDTQYF. CDR3 bases: TGTGCCAGCTCACCGACGGGGGGGGCAGGAGATACGCAGTATTTT.

This chain links TRBV29-1 with TRBJ1-2, with 7 positions matching TRBD1. The V segment lost 7 bases and the J segment 3 bases; nucleotides outside the gene matches: 8. The germline V gene has CDR1 SQVTM and CDR2 ANQGSEA. This CDR3 region has 13 residues. The CDR3 protein is CSARTGAHYGYTF. The CDR3 DNA is TGCAGCGCTCGAACAGGGGCCCACTATGGCTACACCTTC. Variable domain in full (rest from reference TRBV29-1 and TRBJ1-2): SAVISQKPSRDICQRGTSLTIQCQVDSQVTMMFWYRQQPGQSLTLIATANQGSEATYESGFVIDKFPISRPNLTFSTLTVSNMSPEDSSIYLCSARTGAHYGYTFGSGTRLTVV.

With regard to this clone: At one of its ends the junction is not consistent with the germline gene, which may arise from a read error. V and J are TRBV4-1 and TRBJ1-6; tentatively, D is TRBD1 (5 bases). CDR1 and CDR2 from the germline V gene are MGHRA and YSYEKL. The CDR3 extends over 14 amino acids. The CDR3 spells CASSPDSRNSPLHF. CDR3 coding DNA: TGTGCCAGCAGCCCCGACAGTCGTAATTCACCCCTCCACTTT.

The chain links TRBV9 to TRBJ1-1; 7 positions agree with TRBD1. The CDR3 has 15 residues. CDR1 is SGDLS and CDR2 is YYNGEE in the germline V gene. J was trimmed by 4 bases and V by 4 bases; bases with no gene match: 10. In DNA form, the CDR3 reads TGTGCCAGCAGCCCTACGACAGGGCGGACCACTGAAGCTTTCTTT. Residues: CASSPTTGRTTEAFF.

This chain uses TRBV5-1 with TRBJ1-2; 8 bases line up with TRBD1. Germline V gene sequence: CDR1 SGHRS, CDR2 YFSETQ. V shed 3 bases and J 6 bases; nucleotides not matched to a gene: 10. The CDR3 runs 15 residues. The DNA for the CDR3 is TGCGCCAGCAGCTCTGACGGGGACAGGACTAATGGCTACACCTTC. This encodes CASSSDGDRTNGYTF.

The V and J genes are TRBV27 and TRBJ2-5; 7 bases match TRBD2. Germline CDR1 is MNHEY and CDR2 is SMNVEV (reference sequence). This CDR3 is 12 amino acids long. J was trimmed by 11 bases and V by 3 bases; bases with no gene match: 6. CDR3 sequence: CASSLRAGEQYF. DNA for the CDR3: TGTGCCAGCAGTTTGAGGGCGGGGGAGCAGTACTTC.

This clone was detected only a few times. The CDR3 DNA sequence: TGTGCCACCAGCAGAGATCCCGGGACATATGGCTACACCTTC. Protein sequence: CATSRDPGTYGYTF. The chain carries TRBV15 and TRBJ1-2; possibly TRBD1 for D (6 bases). The germline V and J ends were trimmed by 0 bases and 5 bases, with 10 bases remaining between them. CDR1 and CDR2 from the germline V gene are LNHNV and YYDKDF (reference sequence). The CDR3 consists of 14 residues.

The V call is TRBV5-1, the J call TRBJ2-1; the D gene is possibly TRBD2 (5 bases). The ends were cut back, 4 bases at V and 7 bases at J, with 15 bases in the middle. CDR1 SGHRS and CDR2 YFSETQ come from the germline V gene. The CDR3 consists of 14 residues. The CDR3 DNA reads as TGCGCCAGCAGCCCCGGAATAGGGAGAAATGAGCAGTTCTTC. This sequence encodes CASSPGIGRNEQFF.

This chain uses TRBV27 with TRBJ2-7; 7 bases map to TRBD2. The CDR3 extends over 17 amino acids. CDR1 is MNHEY, CDR2 SMNVEV, per germline (reference sequence). The ends lost 1 base at V and 2 bases at J; junction bases unmatched: 11. CDR3 sequence (DNA): TGTGCCAGCAGTTTATGTTTAGGGCGGGAGACAACCTACGAGCAGTACTTC. Residues: CASSLCLGRETTYEQYF.

The chain carries TRBV10-3 and TRBJ1-6; no reliable D call. Trimming pared 4 bases from V and 6 bases from J, leaving 10 bases between. Germline V gene data show CDR1 as ENHRY and CDR2 as SYGVKD. This CDR3 has 14 residues. The CDR3 nucleotides are TGTGCCATCAGTGCTCCTAACCTTAATTCACCCCTCCACTTT. Translated, it gives CAISAPNLNSPLHF.

V and J are TRBV29-1 and TRBJ2-1, with 8 bases lining up with TRBD1. The germline V gene has CDR1 SQVTM and CDR2 ANQGSEA. The CDR3 length is 12 residues. J was trimmed by 6 bases and V by 5 bases; bases with no gene match: 3. DNA for the CDR3: TGCAGCGTTACCAGGGGGCGCAATGAGCAGTTCTTC. It yields the protein CSVTRGRNEQFF.

The chain employs TRBV29-1 and TRBJ1-4; the D gene is possibly TRBD1 (6 bases). The V gene lost 6 bases and the J gene lost 6 bases, with 14 bases spanning the gap. CDR3 length equals 13 residues. Per germline, CDR1 SQVTM and CDR2 ANQGSEA. The CDR3 sequence is CSVETGPDEKLFF. Here the CDR3 DNA reads TGCAGCGTAGAGACAGGCCCCGATGAAAAACTGTTTTTT.

J is TRBJ2-5 and V is TRBV6-5; 7 nucleotides match TRBD1. The V and J ends lost 3 bases and 7 bases, in that order; junction bases with no gene match: 8. The CDR3 covers 14 residues. Germline values: CDR1 MNHEY, CDR2 SVGAGI. This CDR3 is CASSYGQDGVTQYF. CDR3 in DNA: TGTGCCAGCAGTTATGGACAGGACGGGGTGACCCAGTACTTC.

CDR3 in DNA: TGTGCCAGCAGGGGAGACAGGGGCTCTCCCTATGGCTACACCTTC. Its protein product is CASRGDRGSPYGYTF. The V and J genes are TRBV6-1 and TRBJ1-2; 8 nucleotides match TRBD1. Trimming at V came to 6 bases and at J to 4 bases, leaving 10 bases not matched to a gene. CDR3 length equals 15 residues. CDR1 is MNHNS, CDR2 SASEGT, per germline.

In this sample, this clone turned up once. The rearrangement joins TRBV10-1 to TRBJ2-3; D is undetermined. V dropped 3 bases and J dropped 6 bases, with 7 bases sitting between them. The CDR3 totals 12 residues. Looked up from germline, CDR1 is WNHNN and CDR2 is SYGVQD (reference sequence). In DNA, the CDR3 is TGCGCCAGCAGTGATCTCCCGGATACGCAGTATTTT. It translates to CASSDLPDTQYF.

The chain recombines TRBV6-6 with TRBJ2-4; 9 bases align to TRBD1. This CDR3 comprises 15 residues. V shed 6 bases and J 7 bases; nucleotides not matched to a gene: 10. CDR1 is MNHNY, CDR2 SVGAGI, per germline (reference sequence). The CDR3 DNA reads TGTGCCAGCAGGAACGTACAGGGGGCATTGAACATTCAGTACTTC. It encodes CASRNVQGALNIQYF.

The chain uses TRBV2 and TRBJ1-1; no clear D. Germline loops: CDR1 SNHLY, CDR2 FYNNEI. The CDR3 has 12 residues. V was clipped by 4 bases and J by 4 bases, with 7 bases between them. The CDR3 spells CASSVSSTEAFF. The CDR3 DNA reads TGTGCCAGCAGTGTTTCCAGCACTGAAGCTTTCTTT.

The J gene is TRBJ2-5, the V gene TRBV11-3, with 7 positions matching TRBD1. Per germline, CDR1 SGHNT and CDR2 YENEEA. The V segment lost 1 base and the J segment 1 base; nucleotides outside the gene matches: 0. CDR3 size: 14 residues. CDR3 loop: CASSLAGGQETQYF. CDR3 nucleotides: TGTGCCAGCAGCTTAGCAGGGGGCCAAGAGACCCAGTACTTC.

In its sample, this clone was seen once. The chain is built from TRBV14 and TRBJ1-4; D not resolved. The germline V gene has CDR1 SGHDN and CDR2 FVKESK. V lost 5 bases and J 5 bases, leaving 18 bases between the germline ends. This CDR3 has 16 amino acids. The CDR3 nucleotides read TGTGCCAGCAGCTCTCAGCGACGTTTACCGAATGAAAAACTGTTTTTT. It codes for CASSSQRRLPNEKLFF.

This clone appeared once. V usage is TRBV9 and J usage is TRBJ2-3; 10 positions agree with TRBD1. The J segment lost 5 bases and the V segment lost 1 base, leaving 4 bases of the junction unmatched. Germline V gene data show CDR1 as SGDLS and CDR2 as YYNGEE. CDR3 length equals 15 residues. The DNA of the CDR3 is TGTGCCAGCAGCGTATTCGGACAGGGGGTAGATACGCAGTATTTT. Protein: CASSVFGQGVDTQYF.

This clone was seen a few times. The chain couples TRBV15 to TRBJ2-5; 9 bases line up with TRBD2. There are 17 residues in the CDR3. The germline V gene encodes CDR1 LNHNV and CDR2 YYDKDF (reference sequence). V lost 0 bases, J lost 1 base, and 6 bases stayed unmatched. CDR3 amino acids: CATSRDHGSGGQETQYF. For the CDR3, the DNA is TGTGCCACCAGCAGAGATCATGGTAGCGGGGGCCAAGAGACCCAGTACTTC.